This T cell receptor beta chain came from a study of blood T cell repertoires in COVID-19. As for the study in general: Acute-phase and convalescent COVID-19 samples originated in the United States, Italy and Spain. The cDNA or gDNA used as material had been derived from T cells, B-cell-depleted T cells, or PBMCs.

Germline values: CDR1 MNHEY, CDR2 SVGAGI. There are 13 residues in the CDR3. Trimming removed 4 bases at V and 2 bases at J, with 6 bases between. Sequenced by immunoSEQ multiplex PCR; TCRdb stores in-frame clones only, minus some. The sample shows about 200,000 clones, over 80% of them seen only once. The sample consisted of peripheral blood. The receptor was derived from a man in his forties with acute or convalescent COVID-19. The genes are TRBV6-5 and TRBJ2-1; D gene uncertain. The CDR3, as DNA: TGTGCCAGCAGTTTATCGGCCTACAATGAGCAGTTCTTC. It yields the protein CASSLSAYNEQFF.